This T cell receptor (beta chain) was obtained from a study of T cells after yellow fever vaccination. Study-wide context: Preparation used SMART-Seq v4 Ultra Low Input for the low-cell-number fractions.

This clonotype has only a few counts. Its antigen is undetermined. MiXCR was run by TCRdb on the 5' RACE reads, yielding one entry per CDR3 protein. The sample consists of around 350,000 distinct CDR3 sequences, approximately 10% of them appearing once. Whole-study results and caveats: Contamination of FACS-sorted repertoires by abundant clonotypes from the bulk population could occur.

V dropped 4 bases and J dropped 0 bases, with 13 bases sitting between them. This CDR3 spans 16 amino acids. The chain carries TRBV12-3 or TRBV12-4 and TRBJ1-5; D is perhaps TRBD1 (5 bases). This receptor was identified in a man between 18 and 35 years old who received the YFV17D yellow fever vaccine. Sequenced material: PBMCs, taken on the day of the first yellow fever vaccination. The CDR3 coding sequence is TGTGCCAGCAGTTCGGGGACCTCTTATAGCAATCAGCCCCAGCATTTT. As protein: CASSSGTSYSNQPQHF.